Below, 21 T cell receptor beta chains from the same sample are listed, as sequenced in a study of blood T cell repertoires in COVID-19. Data came from immunoSEQ multiplex PCR; TCRdb stores just in-frame clones and leaves some out. The sample records approximately 33,000 clones, 88% being singletons. Sequencing was done on a sample of peripheral blood. These receptors were taken from a man aged 55 to 70 with COVID-19, enrolled during active disease.

This clone appeared once. The rearrangement uses TRBV4-2 and TRBJ2-7; 13 nucleotides align to TRBD2. J was trimmed by 6 bases and V by 4 bases; bases with no gene match: 3. The length of the CDR3 is 14 residues. Germline CDR1 and CDR2: LGHNA and YNFKEQ. CDR3 coding DNA: TGTGCCAGCAGCCCGGGACTAGCGGGGATCGAGCAGTACTTC. It is translated as CASSPGLAGIEQYF.

This chain uses TRBV14 with TRBJ2-2; TRBD2 might be the D (5 bases). Per the germline V gene, CDR1 is SGHDN and CDR2 is FVKESK. V was cut by 5 bases and J by 4 bases, with 20 bases left in between. There are 17 residues in the CDR3. The CDR3 DNA reads as TGTGCCAGCAGCTTAGCCGTAAGGCTACGGGGCACCGGGGAGCTGTTTTTT. The encoded protein is CASSLAVRLRGTGELFF.

The chain combines TRBV7-3 with TRBJ2-3, with D possibly matching TRBD2 (5 bases). This CDR3 has 14 residues. The V gene lost 1 base and the J gene lost 3 bases, with 8 bases spanning the gap. Germline assignment: CDR1 SGHTA and CDR2 FQGTGA. The CDR3 spells CASSLRGLTDTQYF. CDR3 coding DNA: TGTGCCAGCAGCTTAAGAGGGTTGACAGATACGCAGTATTTT.

V usage is TRBV18 and J usage is TRBJ1-4; perhaps TRBD1 as D (6 bases). V was cut by 0 bases and J by 10 bases, with 18 bases left in between. The length of the CDR3 is 16 residues. CDR1 is KGHSH, CDR2 LQKENI, per germline. The CDR3 bases are TGTGCCAGCTCACCACCGGGGGCAGGGCAAAGGGGAAAACTGTTTTTT. It specifies CASSPPGAGQRGKLFF.

The chain links TRBV4-1 to TRBJ2-1; 13 positions agree with TRBD2. CDR3 size: 18 residues. Germline CDR1 and CDR2: MGHRA and YSYEKL. The trim removed 4 bases at V and 0 bases at J, leaving 6 bases unmatched. The CDR3 spells CASSRRLAGGRSYNEQFF. For the CDR3, the DNA is TGCGCCAGCAGCCGAAGACTAGCGGGAGGCCGCTCCTACAATGAGCAGTTCTTC.

The chain recombines TRBV27 with TRBJ2-5; TRBD2 might be the D (5 bases). The CDR3 runs to 16 residues. CDR1 MNHEY and CDR2 SMNVEV come from the germline V gene (reference sequence). Trimming stripped 1 base from V and 5 bases from J, with 17 bases between. CDR3 nucleotides: TGTGCCAGCAGTTTATTTAGCGATTCAATGAGGGAGACCCAGTACTTC. Translated, it gives CASSLFSDSMRETQYF.

The gene calls are TRBV3-1 (or the pseudogene TRBV3-2) and TRBJ2-2, with 11 bases lining up with TRBD2. Germline loops: CDR1 LGHDT, CDR2 YNNKEL (reference sequence). This CDR3 is built from 16 residues. The trim removed 5 bases at V and 4 bases at J, leaving 6 bases unmatched. The CDR3 sequence is CASSDLAGGGTGELFF. The CDR3 DNA reads TGTGCCAGCAGCGACCTAGCGGGAGGTGGCACCGGGGAGCTGTTTTTT.

This clone was detected only a few times. The chain combines TRBV30 with TRBJ2-6; TRBD1 matches at 12 bases. Germline V lookup: CDR1 GTSNPN, CDR2 SVGIG (reference sequence). V was clipped by 4 bases and J by 4 bases; unmatched bases: 8. The CDR3 spans 17 residues. CDR3 bases: TGTGCCTGGACTGGGGACAGGGGGCATTCAGGGGCCAACGTCCTGACTTTC. Residues: CAWTGDRGHSGANVLTF.

This chain joins TRBV30 and TRBJ2-7; TRBD1 aligns across 10 bases. Trimming removed 1 base from V and 12 bases from J; junction bases left unmatched: 6. From germline, CDR1 is GTSNPN and CDR2 SVGIG (reference sequence). The CDR3 length is 12 residues. The CDR3 region has the DNA TGTGCCTGGAGTGGGGACAGGGGCCAACCGTACTTC. Translation gives CAWSGDRGQPYF. The full variable domain, rest sourced from reference TRBV30 and TRBJ2-7, is SQTIHQWPATLVQPVGSPLSLECTVEGTSNPNLYWYRQAAGRGLQLLFYSVGIGQISSEVPQNLSASRPQDRQFILSSKKLLLSDSGFYLCAWSGDRGQPYFGPGTRLTVT.

This sequence joins TRBV11-3 and TRBJ2-7, with D uncertain. Trimming stripped 5 bases from V and 6 bases from J, with 14 bases between. The germline V gene encodes CDR1 SGHNT and CDR2 YENEEA. This CDR3 is 13 amino acids long. CDR3 DNA: TGTGCCAGCAGCCCGAACAGTGCGTCCGAGCAGTACTTC. Translating it yields CASSPNSASEQYF.

The chain couples TRBV10-2 to TRBJ2-1; 9 nucleotides agree with TRBD2. This CDR3 is built from 21 residues. J was trimmed by 2 bases and V by 4 bases; bases with no gene match: 21. Looked up from germline, CDR1 is WSHSY and CDR2 is SAAADI. The chain's CDR3 is CASSGARVRGREEGAYNEQFF. CDR3 sequence (DNA): TGCGCCAGCAGTGGGGCCAGAGTACGCGGGAGGGAAGAAGGGGCCTACAATGAGCAGTTCTTC.

The J gene is TRBJ2-3, the V gene TRBV7-6; TRBD2 aligns across 7 bases. Germline V CDR1 and CDR2: SGHVS, FNYEAQ. This CDR3 contains 16 residues. Trimming at V came to 1 base and at J to 4 bases, leaving 8 bases not matched to a gene. DNA for the CDR3: TGTGCCAGCAGCTTAGTGGCGGGAGTTGGCGCAGATACGCAGTATTTT. Protein: CASSLVAGVGADTQYF.

This sequence joins TRBV11-2 and TRBJ2-7; possibly TRBD2 for D (5 bases). Between the trimmed V and J ends, which lost 3 bases and 2 bases, there was a span of 11 bases. This CDR3 is built from 14 residues. Per the germline V gene, CDR1 is SGHAT and CDR2 is FQNNGV. The CDR3: CASSFGLTTYEQYF. The CDR3, as DNA: TGTGCCAGCAGCTTCGGACTGACAACCTACGAGCAGTACTTC.

This clone was seen a few times. The J gene is TRBJ1-1, the V gene TRBV16, with TRBD1 matching over 8 bases. Germline V gene sequence: CDR1 KGHSY, CDR2 FQNENV. V trimming: 4 bases; J trimming: 10 bases; junction bases outside the gene matches: 11. This CDR3 has 14 amino acids. This chain's CDR3 is CASSRTRTGTGAFF. For the CDR3, the DNA is TGTGCCAGCAGCCGAACCAGGACAGGGACGGGAGCTTTCTTT.

The J gene is TRBJ2-1, the V gene TRBV5-4; 11 bases map to TRBD2. V shed 6 bases, J shed 7 bases, and the junction held 6 bases outside the gene matches. CDR3 length: 14 amino acids. Germline V gene lookup returns CDR1 SGHNT and CDR2 YYREEE (reference sequence). The CDR3 DNA sequence: TGTGCCAGCACTCTAGCGGGAGGTAGGAATGAGCAGTTCTTC. This sequence encodes CASTLAGGRNEQFF. The variable domain in full, completed from reference TRBV5-4 and TRBJ2-1, reads ETGVTQSPTHLIKTRGQQVTLRCSSQSGHNTVSWYQQALGQGPQFIFQYYREEENGRGNFPPRFSGLQFPNYSSELNVNALELDDSALYLCASTLAGGRNEQFFGPGTRLTVL.

The chain is built from TRBV5-6 and TRBJ1-1, with D possibly matching TRBD1 (5 bases). V was shortened by 4 bases and J by 0 bases, with 13 bases between the two germline ends. Germline CDR1 SGHDT, CDR2 YYEEEE. This CDR3 contains 15 residues. CDR3 bases: TGTGCCAGCAGCCCCCCCGGGGGGGTGAACACTGAAGCTTTCTTT. Translating gives CASSPPGGVNTEAFF. The full variable domain, in which reference TRBV5-6 and TRBJ1-1 provide the parts outside the CDR3, is DAGVTQSPTHLIKTRGQQVTLRCSPKSGHDTVSWYQQALGQGPQFIFQYYEEEERQRGNFPDRFSGHQFPNYSSELNVNALLLGDSALYLCASSPPGGVNTEAFFGQGTRLTVV.

The V call is TRBV9, the J call TRBJ2-1; 7 bases align to TRBD2. Germline CDR1 reads SGDLS; CDR2 reads YYNGEE. Unmatched junction bases numbered 2, after V lost 0 bases and J lost 2 bases. This CDR3 has 15 amino acids. CDR3 sequence reads: CASSVDLAAYNEQFF. The DNA of the CDR3 is TGTGCCAGCAGCGTAGACCTAGCGGCCTACAATGAGCAGTTCTTC. Variable domain in full (rest from reference TRBV9 and TRBJ2-1): DSGVTQTPKHLITATGQRVTLRCSPRSGDLSVYWYQQSLDQGLQFLIQYYNGEERAKGNILERFSAQQFPDLHSELNLSSLELGDSALYFCASSVDLAAYNEQFFGPGTRLTVL.

The rearrangement uses TRBV24-1 and TRBJ1-5; D uncertain. Per the germline V gene, CDR1 is KGHDR and CDR2 is SFDVKD. The CDR3 spans 14 residues. Trimming cost V 3 bases and J 6 bases, with 11 bases left between them. For the CDR3, the DNA is TGTGCCACCAGTGATCAGGCCGGATTTCAGCCCCAGCATTTT. It encodes CATSDQAGFQPQHF.

This rearrangement joins TRBV7-9 to TRBJ1-2; TRBD1 matches at 7 bases. The trim removed 0 bases at V and 6 bases at J, leaving 4 bases unmatched. CDR3 length: 14 amino acids. Per the germline V gene, CDR1 is SEHNR and CDR2 is FQNEAQ (reference sequence). The CDR3 coding sequence is TGTGCCAGCAGCTTAGCGGCTGACAGGGATGGCTACACCTTC. This translates into CASSLAADRDGYTF.

V and J are TRBV6-1 and TRBJ2-1; no definite D call. Germline V CDR1 and CDR2: MNHNS, SASEGT. Between the trimmed V and J ends, which lost 3 bases and 4 bases, there was a span of 16 bases. CDR3 length: 16 amino acids. CDR3 sequence: CASSDPRQVPYNEQFF. The CDR3 region has the DNA TGTGCCAGCAGTGATCCCCGGCAGGTCCCTTACAATGAGCAGTTCTTC.

V is TRBV7-9 and J is TRBJ2-3; TRBD1 matches 9 bases. CDR3 size: 17 residues. CDR1 and CDR2 (germline): SEHNR, FQNEAQ (reference sequence). After removal of 5 bases from V and 4 bases from J, the junction contained 13 bases not matched to a gene. CDR3 region: CASSRTPGDRDSDTQYF. The CDR3 region has the DNA TGTGCCAGCAGCCGTACCCCCGGGGACAGGGACTCAGATACGCAGTATTTT. The whole variable domain, filled in from reference TRBV7-9 and TRBJ2-3, reads DTGVSQNPRHKITKRGQNVTFRCDPISEHNRLYWYRQTLGQGPEFLTYFQNEAQLEKSRLLSDRFSAERPKGSFSTLEIQRTEQGDSAMYLCASSRTPGDRDSDTQYFGPGTRLTVL.